This T cell receptor (beta chain) was identified during a study of blood T cell repertoires in COVID-19. Looking at the study overall: Collection of acute and convalescent COVID-19 samples took place in the United States, Italy and Spain. T cells, B-cell-depleted T cells, or PBMCs supplied cDNA or gDNA.

Germline V gene sequence: CDR1 SGHTS, CDR2 YDEGEE. This CDR3 is built from 16 residues. Trimming removed 4 bases from V and 2 bases from J, with 16 bases in between. Original methodology: Amplification of reference gene primers provided the estimated nucleated cell counts. TCRdb keeps only in-frame clones here, not all; method: immunoSEQ multiplex PCR. The DNA gave D and trimming, while V, J and clone size come from that table. The profile covers about 74,000 clones, with about 86% appearing a single time and roughly 1.9% taken by the ten largest. Material for sequencing was peripheral blood. V gene TRBV5-8 combines with J gene TRBJ2-4, with D perhaps TRBD2 (5 bases). The origin of this receptor is an elderly woman with active or convalescent COVID-19. CDR3 nucleotides: TGTGCCAGCAGCCTCGGGAACCCGCCAACCAAAAACATTCAGTACTTC. Translation: CASSLGNPPTKNIQYF.